This record covers a single TCR beta chain. Its antigen is still unknown. Researchers ran the PCR with 60 Vbeta and 13 Jbeta primers. Some clones are missing from TCRdb's copy, which holds only in-frame ones; the method was immunoSEQ multiplex PCR. The sample totals around 58,000 clones; its top ten clones hold about 9.1%. This sample was included in a study of cytomegalovirus exposure and HLA in healthy donors. Points from the study as a whole: There were some V segments, including TRBV6-2 and TRBV6-3, excluded as indistinguishable.

Germline CDR1 and CDR2: MNHNS and SASEGT. CDR3 length: 14 residues. The junction had 7 bases not matched to a gene; V was cut back by 8 bases and J by 1 base. This TCR came from a man between 50 and 59 years old in good health and CMV-seropositive. V gene TRBV6-1 combines with J gene TRBJ2-7; 8 nucleotides match TRBD1. Input material: PBMCs. CDR3 nucleotide sequence: TGTGCCAGCCAGGACAGGGTACTATCCTACGAGCAGTACTTC. It encodes CASQDRVLSYEQYF.